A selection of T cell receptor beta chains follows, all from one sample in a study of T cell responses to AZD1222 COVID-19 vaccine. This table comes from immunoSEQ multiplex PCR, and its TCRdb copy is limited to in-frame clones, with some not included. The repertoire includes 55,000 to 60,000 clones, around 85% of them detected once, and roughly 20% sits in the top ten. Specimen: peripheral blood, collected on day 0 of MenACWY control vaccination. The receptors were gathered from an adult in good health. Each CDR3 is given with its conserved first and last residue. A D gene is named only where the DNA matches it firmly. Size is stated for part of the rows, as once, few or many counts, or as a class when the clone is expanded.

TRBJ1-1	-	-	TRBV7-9	CASSQKSTGNTEAFF	TGTGCCAGCAGCCAAAAATCGACAGGGAACACTGAAGCTTTCTTT
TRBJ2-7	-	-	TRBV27	CASSLGVAYEQYF	TGTGCCAGCAGTTTAGGAGTGGCCTACGAGCAGTACTTC
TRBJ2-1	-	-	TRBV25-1	CASSGTSGYSYNEQFF	TGTGCCAGCAGTGGGACAAGCGGGTACTCCTACAATGAGCAGTTCTTC
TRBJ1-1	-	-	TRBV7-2	CASSPRLLNTEAFF	TGTGCCAGCAGCCCGCGTCTTTTGAACACTGAAGCTTTCTTT
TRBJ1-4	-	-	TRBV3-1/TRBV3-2	CASSPPTGNEKLFF	TGTGCCAGCAGCCCCCCGACGGGGAATGAAAAACTGTTTTTT
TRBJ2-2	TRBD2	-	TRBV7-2	CASSVRLAGNTGELFF	TGTGCCAGCAGCGTAAGACTAGCGGGAAATACCGGGGAGCTGTTTTTT
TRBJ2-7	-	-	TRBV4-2	CASSQEVAVTYEQYF	TGTGCCAGCAGCCAAGAAGTAGCGGTTACCTACGAGCAGTACTTC
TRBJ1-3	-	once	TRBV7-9	CVSKSGSGNTIYF	TGTGTCTCGAAGTCGGGCTCTGGAAACACCATATATTTT
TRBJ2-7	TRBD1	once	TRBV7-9	CASRPDRGSSYEQYF	TGTGCCAGCAGACCAGACAGGGGCAGCTCCTACGAGCAGTACTTC
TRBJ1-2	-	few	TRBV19	CASSMAGSPEGYTF	TGTGCCAGTAGTATGGCAGGGTCGCCTGAGGGCTACACCTTC
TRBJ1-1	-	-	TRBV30	CAWSLSANTEAFF	TGTGCCTGGAGTCTGTCGGCGAACACTGAAGCTTTCTTT
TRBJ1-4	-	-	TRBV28	CASITTVGSNEKLFF	TGTGCCAGCATCACTACAGTGGGTTCTAATGAAAAACTGTTTTTT